This entry lists 3 T cell receptor beta chains sequenced from one sample in a study of T cell responses to AZD1222 COVID-19 vaccine. Repertoires were generated with immunoSEQ multiplex PCR, while TCRdb's copy carries only in-frame clones and drops some. This table holds fewer than 150,000 clones, roughly 88% found once. Here the sequenced sample was peripheral blood, taken 28 days after the second AZD1222 dose. The receptor source for this set is an adult who received the AZD1222 COVID-19 vaccine.

CDR3 amino acids: CASSPQRDSLNTEAFF. In DNA, the CDR3 is TGTGCCAGCTCACCCCAAAGGGACAGCTTGAACACTGAAGCTTTCTTT. The V and J genes are TRBV18 and TRBJ1-1, with TRBD1 matching over 7 bases. Germline CDR1 is KGHSH and CDR2 is LQKENI. The V gene end was trimmed by 3 bases and the J gene end by 0 bases; junction bases not matched to a gene: 7. CDR3 length: 16 residues.

The chain joins TRBV19 to TRBJ2-1, with D uncertain. V dropped 7 bases and J dropped 6 bases, with 16 bases sitting between them. This CDR3 has 14 residues. CDR1 is LNHDA, CDR2 SQIVND, per germline (reference sequence). The chain's CDR3 is CASTVAAASNEQFF. For the CDR3, the DNA is TGTGCCAGTACTGTCGCAGCCGCTAGCAATGAGCAGTTCTTC. Supplemented by reference TRBV19 and TRBJ2-1, the full variable domain reads DGGITQSPKYLFRKEGQNVTLSCEQNLNHDAMYWYRQDPGQGLRLIYYSQIVNDFQKGDIAEGYSVSREKKESFPLTVTSAQKNPTAFYLCASTVAAASNEQFFGPGTRLTVL.

V usage is TRBV24-1 and J usage is TRBJ2-1, with no clear D. The germline V gene has CDR1 KGHDR and CDR2 SFDVKD. The germline V and J ends were trimmed by 1 base and 13 bases, with 10 bases remaining between them. The CDR3 is 12 amino acids. CDR3 region: CATSDFGHSQFF. The CDR3 region has the DNA TGTGCCACCAGTGATTTCGGGCATAGTCAGTTCTTC.